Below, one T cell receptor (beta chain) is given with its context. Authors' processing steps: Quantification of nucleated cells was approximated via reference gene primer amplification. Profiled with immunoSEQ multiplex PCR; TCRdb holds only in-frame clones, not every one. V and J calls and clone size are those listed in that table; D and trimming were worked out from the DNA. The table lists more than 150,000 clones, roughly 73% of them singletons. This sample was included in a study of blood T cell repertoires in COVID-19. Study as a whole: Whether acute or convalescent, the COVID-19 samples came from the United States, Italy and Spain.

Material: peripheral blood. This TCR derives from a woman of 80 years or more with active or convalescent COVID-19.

CDR3 region: CASSLLTGGNYGYTF. The CDR3 DNA reads as TGTGCCAGCAGTTTATTGACAGGGGGAAACTATGGCTACACCTTC. The chain carries TRBV27 and TRBJ1-2; 9 bases line up with TRBD1. Germline V gives CDR1 MNHEY, CDR2 SMNVEV (reference sequence). The CDR3 extends over 15 amino acids. The junction had 2 bases not matched to a gene; V was cut back by 1 base and J by 2 bases.